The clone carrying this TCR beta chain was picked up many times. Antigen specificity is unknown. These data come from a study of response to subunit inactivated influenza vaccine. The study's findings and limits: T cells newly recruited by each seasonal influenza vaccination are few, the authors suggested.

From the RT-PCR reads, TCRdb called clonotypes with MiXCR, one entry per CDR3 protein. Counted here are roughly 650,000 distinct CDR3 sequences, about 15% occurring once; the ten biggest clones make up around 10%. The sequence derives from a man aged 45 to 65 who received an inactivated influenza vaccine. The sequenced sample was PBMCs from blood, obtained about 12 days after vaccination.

The CDR3 here is CSARGQSYEQYF. As DNA, the CDR3 is TGCAGTGCCCGGGGGCAGTCCTACGAGCAGTACTTC. V and J are TRBV20-1 and TRBJ2-7; the D gene could be TRBD1 or TRBD2 (6 bases each). Trimming shortened V by 6 bases and J by 1 base, and 10 bases separated the two germline ends. The germline V gene encodes CDR1 DFQATT and CDR2 SNEGSKA (reference sequence). The CDR3 sequence is 12 residues long.